Listed here are 19 T cell receptor beta chains from one sample, sequenced in a study of OX40 agonist ivuxolimab in advanced cancers. Sequencing used immunoSEQ multiplex PCR; TCRdb keeps in-frame clones, though not all of them. The sample gives tens of thousands of clones, 80% to 90% of which show up once; about 28% is in the top ten. The sample here was CD4+ or CD8+ T cells sorted from blood, taken in a trial of the OX40 agonist ivuxolimab. Source of these receptors: an adult with an advanced solid tumor such as melanoma, head and neck, liver or kidney cancer.

The V call is TRBV6-5, the J call TRBJ1-4; 7 bases fit TRBD1. V shed 6 bases and J 7 bases; nucleotides not matched to a gene: 11. Germline loops: CDR1 MNHEY, CDR2 SVGAGI. CDR3 length equals 15 residues. CDR3 sequence reads: CASRSWQGGSEKLFF. The CDR3 nucleotides are TGTGCCAGCAGATCCTGGCAGGGGGGATCTGAAAAACTGTTTTTT.

The chain links TRBV28 to TRBJ2-1, with D tentatively TRBD1 or TRBD2 (5 bases each). From germline, CDR1 is MDHEN and CDR2 SYDVKM. V gave up 5 bases and J gave up 9 bases, with 17 bases separating them. The CDR3 is made up of 14 amino acids. In DNA, the CDR3 is TGTGCCAGCAGTCTACCCGGGACGGGAAGTGAGCAGTTCTTC. Protein sequence: CASSLPGTGSEQFF.

The rearrangement joins TRBV5-6 to TRBJ2-1; the match to TRBD2 covers 11 bases. The CDR3 length is 15 residues. Germline V gives CDR1 SGHDT, CDR2 YYEEEE. V lost 4 bases to trimming and J lost 4 bases; unmatched junction nucleotides: 4. The chain's CDR3 is CASSQRLAGYNEQFF. CDR3 coding DNA: TGTGCCAGCAGCCAAAGACTAGCGGGGTACAATGAGCAGTTCTTC.

The chain links TRBV6-5 to TRBJ1-2, with TRBD1 matching 7 bases. The junction had 9 bases not matched to a gene; V was cut back by 6 bases and J by 5 bases. CDR3 length: 14 amino acids. CDR1 and CDR2 (germline): MNHEY, SVGAGI. CDR3 in DNA: TGTGCCAGCAGCCTAGGGGGCGGCCTTTATGGCTACACCTTC. Translated, it gives CASSLGGGLYGYTF.

In this sample, this clone is medium-sized. CDR3 loop: CASTSGGLLNEQFF. The CDR3 coding sequence is TGCGCCAGCACCAGCGGGGGCCTGCTGAATGAGCAGTTCTTC. The V and J genes are TRBV5-1 and TRBJ2-1; 8 bases map to TRBD2. The CDR3 runs 14 residues. Germline CDR1 and CDR2: SGHRS and YFSETQ. V dropped 6 bases and J dropped 7; count of bases not matched to a gene: 9.

The table lists this clone with a few counts. This chain joins TRBV7-3 and TRBJ2-5; D is uncertain. With 2 bases removed from V and 2 bases from J, the gap between germline ends came to 15 bases. Germline V CDR1 and CDR2: SGHTA, FQGTGA. The CDR3 sequence is 16 residues long. The CDR3 spells CASSLAVGSPQETQYF. The DNA for the CDR3 is TGTGCCAGCAGCTTAGCGGTGGGAAGTCCGCAAGAGACCCAGTACTTC.

V and J are TRBV11-3 and TRBJ2-7; D possibly corresponds to TRBD1 (6 bases). Trimming stripped 5 bases from V and 6 bases from J, with 20 bases between. Per germline, CDR1 SGHNT and CDR2 YENEEA. This CDR3 comprises 15 residues. The CDR3 protein is CASSAHREKDFEQYF. The CDR3 DNA is TGTGCCAGCAGCGCACACAGGGAAAAGGACTTCGAGCAGTACTTC. Full variable domain (missing parts from reference TRBV11-3 and TRBJ2-7): EAGVVQSPRYKIIEKKQPVAFWCNPISGHNTLYWYLQNLGQGPELLIRYENEEAVDDSQLPKDRFSAERLKGVDSTLKIQPAELGDSAVYLCASSAHREKDFEQYFGPGTRLTVT.

This chain uses TRBV7-8 with TRBJ2-7; D remains unclear. Between the trimmed V and J ends, which lost 0 bases and 1 base, there was a span of 13 bases. The CDR3 runs 16 residues. Per the germline V gene, CDR1 is SGHVS and CDR2 is FQNEAQ. This CDR3 is CASSLAPMAGSYEQYF. CDR3 nucleotides: TGTGCCAGCAGCTTAGCGCCAATGGCCGGATCCTACGAGCAGTACTTC.

CDR3: CASSPGGWGNDTQYF. CDR3 nucleotide sequence: TGTGCCAGCAGCCCCGGGGGGTGGGGAAACGATACGCAGTATTTT. The J gene is TRBJ2-3, the V gene TRBV13; TRBD2 matches 7 bases. This CDR3 region has 15 residues. The J segment lost 6 bases and the V segment lost 5 bases, leaving 11 bases of the junction unmatched. CDR1 and CDR2 from the germline V gene are PRHDT and FYEKMQ (reference sequence).

The chain carries TRBV2 and TRBJ2-7; maybe TRBD2 (5 bases). Germline assignment: CDR1 SNHLY and CDR2 FYNNEI. The length of the CDR3 is 12 residues. Deletions cut 6 bases from V and 0 bases from J, with 6 bases between. For the CDR3, the DNA is TGTGCCAGCAGGAGGGACTCCTACGAGCAGTACTTC. Amino acids: CASRRDSYEQYF.

V is TRBV9 and J is TRBJ2-7; the match to TRBD1 covers 8 bases. Germline-derived CDR1 and CDR2 are SGDLS and YYNGEE. The CDR3 sequence is 14 residues long. The trim removed 0 bases at V and 5 bases at J, leaving 4 bases unmatched. CDR3 coding DNA: TGTGCCAGCAGCGTAGGGACAGGGTTCGACGAGCAGTACTTC. Translation: CASSVGTGFDEQYF.

V and J are TRBV28 and TRBJ2-7; D not certain. CDR3 size: 11 residues. V was clipped by 8 bases and J by 1 base, with 6 bases between them. CDR1 and CDR2 (germline): MDHEN, SYDVKM. The CDR3 spells CASGPSYEQYF. The CDR3 DNA reads TGTGCCAGCGGCCCATCCTACGAGCAGTACTTC.

The table lists this clone with a count of one. V and J are TRBV7-9 and TRBJ1-5, with D perhaps TRBD1 (5 bases). Germline CDR1 and CDR2: SEHNR and FQNEAQ (reference sequence). With 5 bases removed from V and 5 bases from J, the gap between germline ends came to 10 bases. The CDR3 is made up of 13 amino acids. The chain's CDR3 is CASSPGGDQPQHF. For the CDR3, the DNA is TGTGCCAGCAGCCCGGGGGGAGATCAGCCCCAGCATTTT.

This chain links TRBV28 with TRBJ2-7; 7 nucleotides match TRBD1. This CDR3 has 16 residues. The V gene end was trimmed by 5 bases and the J gene end by 8 bases; junction bases not matched to a gene: 18. Germline assignment: CDR1 MDHEN and CDR2 SYDVKM. CDR3 protein: CASSLLIQGLEAQQYF. In DNA, the CDR3 is TGTGCCAGCAGTCTACTGATACAGGGGTTGGAGGCTCAGCAGTACTTC.

This clone was recorded only once. The chain uses TRBV15 and TRBJ2-1, with D possibly TRBD2 on 5 matching bases. CDR3 length: 16 residues. V was pared by 1 base and J by 0 bases, with 10 bases between. Per germline, CDR1 LNHNV and CDR2 YYDKDF (reference sequence). The CDR3 loop reads CATSRVPGISYNEQFF. CDR3 sequence (DNA): TGTGCCACCAGCAGAGTCCCGGGGATCTCCTACAATGAGCAGTTCTTC.

The rearrangement uses TRBV7-9 and TRBJ2-3, with 11 positions matching TRBD2. The CDR3 length is 17 residues. The ends lost 5 bases at V and 2 bases at J; junction bases unmatched: 9. Germline V gene sequence: CDR1 SEHNR, CDR2 FQNEAQ (reference sequence). The CDR3 region is CASSPLETSGATDTQYF. For the CDR3, the DNA is TGTGCCAGCAGCCCCCTTGAGACTAGCGGGGCCACAGATACGCAGTATTTT. Together with reference TRBV7-9 and TRBJ2-3, the CDR3 gives the full variable domain: DTGVSQNPRHKITKRGQNVTFRCDPISEHNRLYWYRQTLGQGPEFLTYFQNEAQLEKSRLLSDRFSAERPKGSFSTLEIQRTEQGDSAMYLCASSPLETSGATDTQYFGPGTRLTVL.

This clone occurred a few times. V is TRBV7-8 and J is TRBJ2-7; TRBD2 might be the D (5 bases). Trimming pared 2 bases from V and 4 bases from J, leaving 12 bases between. This CDR3 has 14 residues. Germline values: CDR1 SGHVS, CDR2 FQNEAQ. This CDR3 is CASSLQDSLYEQYF. In nucleotides, the CDR3 is TGTGCCAGCAGCTTACAGGACTCGTTATACGAGCAGTACTTC.

V is TRBV13 and J is TRBJ2-1, with 11 bases lining up with TRBD2. The CDR3 consists of 16 residues. CDR1 PRHDT and CDR2 FYEKMQ come from the germline V gene (reference sequence). After removal of 1 base from V and 6 bases from J, the junction contained 5 bases not matched to a gene. The CDR3 DNA reads TGTGCCAGCAGCTTAGAGCTAGCGGGAGGCTCCAATGAGCAGTTCTTC. The encoded protein is CASSLELAGGSNEQFF.

This clone has a single count. The chain couples TRBV19 to TRBJ2-3; 14 bases are a match to TRBD2. CDR1 and CDR2 from the germline V gene are LNHDA and SQIVND (reference sequence). The CDR3 is made up of 19 amino acids. V lost 7 bases, J lost 4 bases, and 16 bases stayed unmatched. This CDR3 is CASTLSGLAGAPLPDTQYF. The CDR3 DNA sequence: TGTGCCAGTACCCTATCGGGACTAGCGGGGGCCCCTCTACCAGATACGCAGTATTTT.